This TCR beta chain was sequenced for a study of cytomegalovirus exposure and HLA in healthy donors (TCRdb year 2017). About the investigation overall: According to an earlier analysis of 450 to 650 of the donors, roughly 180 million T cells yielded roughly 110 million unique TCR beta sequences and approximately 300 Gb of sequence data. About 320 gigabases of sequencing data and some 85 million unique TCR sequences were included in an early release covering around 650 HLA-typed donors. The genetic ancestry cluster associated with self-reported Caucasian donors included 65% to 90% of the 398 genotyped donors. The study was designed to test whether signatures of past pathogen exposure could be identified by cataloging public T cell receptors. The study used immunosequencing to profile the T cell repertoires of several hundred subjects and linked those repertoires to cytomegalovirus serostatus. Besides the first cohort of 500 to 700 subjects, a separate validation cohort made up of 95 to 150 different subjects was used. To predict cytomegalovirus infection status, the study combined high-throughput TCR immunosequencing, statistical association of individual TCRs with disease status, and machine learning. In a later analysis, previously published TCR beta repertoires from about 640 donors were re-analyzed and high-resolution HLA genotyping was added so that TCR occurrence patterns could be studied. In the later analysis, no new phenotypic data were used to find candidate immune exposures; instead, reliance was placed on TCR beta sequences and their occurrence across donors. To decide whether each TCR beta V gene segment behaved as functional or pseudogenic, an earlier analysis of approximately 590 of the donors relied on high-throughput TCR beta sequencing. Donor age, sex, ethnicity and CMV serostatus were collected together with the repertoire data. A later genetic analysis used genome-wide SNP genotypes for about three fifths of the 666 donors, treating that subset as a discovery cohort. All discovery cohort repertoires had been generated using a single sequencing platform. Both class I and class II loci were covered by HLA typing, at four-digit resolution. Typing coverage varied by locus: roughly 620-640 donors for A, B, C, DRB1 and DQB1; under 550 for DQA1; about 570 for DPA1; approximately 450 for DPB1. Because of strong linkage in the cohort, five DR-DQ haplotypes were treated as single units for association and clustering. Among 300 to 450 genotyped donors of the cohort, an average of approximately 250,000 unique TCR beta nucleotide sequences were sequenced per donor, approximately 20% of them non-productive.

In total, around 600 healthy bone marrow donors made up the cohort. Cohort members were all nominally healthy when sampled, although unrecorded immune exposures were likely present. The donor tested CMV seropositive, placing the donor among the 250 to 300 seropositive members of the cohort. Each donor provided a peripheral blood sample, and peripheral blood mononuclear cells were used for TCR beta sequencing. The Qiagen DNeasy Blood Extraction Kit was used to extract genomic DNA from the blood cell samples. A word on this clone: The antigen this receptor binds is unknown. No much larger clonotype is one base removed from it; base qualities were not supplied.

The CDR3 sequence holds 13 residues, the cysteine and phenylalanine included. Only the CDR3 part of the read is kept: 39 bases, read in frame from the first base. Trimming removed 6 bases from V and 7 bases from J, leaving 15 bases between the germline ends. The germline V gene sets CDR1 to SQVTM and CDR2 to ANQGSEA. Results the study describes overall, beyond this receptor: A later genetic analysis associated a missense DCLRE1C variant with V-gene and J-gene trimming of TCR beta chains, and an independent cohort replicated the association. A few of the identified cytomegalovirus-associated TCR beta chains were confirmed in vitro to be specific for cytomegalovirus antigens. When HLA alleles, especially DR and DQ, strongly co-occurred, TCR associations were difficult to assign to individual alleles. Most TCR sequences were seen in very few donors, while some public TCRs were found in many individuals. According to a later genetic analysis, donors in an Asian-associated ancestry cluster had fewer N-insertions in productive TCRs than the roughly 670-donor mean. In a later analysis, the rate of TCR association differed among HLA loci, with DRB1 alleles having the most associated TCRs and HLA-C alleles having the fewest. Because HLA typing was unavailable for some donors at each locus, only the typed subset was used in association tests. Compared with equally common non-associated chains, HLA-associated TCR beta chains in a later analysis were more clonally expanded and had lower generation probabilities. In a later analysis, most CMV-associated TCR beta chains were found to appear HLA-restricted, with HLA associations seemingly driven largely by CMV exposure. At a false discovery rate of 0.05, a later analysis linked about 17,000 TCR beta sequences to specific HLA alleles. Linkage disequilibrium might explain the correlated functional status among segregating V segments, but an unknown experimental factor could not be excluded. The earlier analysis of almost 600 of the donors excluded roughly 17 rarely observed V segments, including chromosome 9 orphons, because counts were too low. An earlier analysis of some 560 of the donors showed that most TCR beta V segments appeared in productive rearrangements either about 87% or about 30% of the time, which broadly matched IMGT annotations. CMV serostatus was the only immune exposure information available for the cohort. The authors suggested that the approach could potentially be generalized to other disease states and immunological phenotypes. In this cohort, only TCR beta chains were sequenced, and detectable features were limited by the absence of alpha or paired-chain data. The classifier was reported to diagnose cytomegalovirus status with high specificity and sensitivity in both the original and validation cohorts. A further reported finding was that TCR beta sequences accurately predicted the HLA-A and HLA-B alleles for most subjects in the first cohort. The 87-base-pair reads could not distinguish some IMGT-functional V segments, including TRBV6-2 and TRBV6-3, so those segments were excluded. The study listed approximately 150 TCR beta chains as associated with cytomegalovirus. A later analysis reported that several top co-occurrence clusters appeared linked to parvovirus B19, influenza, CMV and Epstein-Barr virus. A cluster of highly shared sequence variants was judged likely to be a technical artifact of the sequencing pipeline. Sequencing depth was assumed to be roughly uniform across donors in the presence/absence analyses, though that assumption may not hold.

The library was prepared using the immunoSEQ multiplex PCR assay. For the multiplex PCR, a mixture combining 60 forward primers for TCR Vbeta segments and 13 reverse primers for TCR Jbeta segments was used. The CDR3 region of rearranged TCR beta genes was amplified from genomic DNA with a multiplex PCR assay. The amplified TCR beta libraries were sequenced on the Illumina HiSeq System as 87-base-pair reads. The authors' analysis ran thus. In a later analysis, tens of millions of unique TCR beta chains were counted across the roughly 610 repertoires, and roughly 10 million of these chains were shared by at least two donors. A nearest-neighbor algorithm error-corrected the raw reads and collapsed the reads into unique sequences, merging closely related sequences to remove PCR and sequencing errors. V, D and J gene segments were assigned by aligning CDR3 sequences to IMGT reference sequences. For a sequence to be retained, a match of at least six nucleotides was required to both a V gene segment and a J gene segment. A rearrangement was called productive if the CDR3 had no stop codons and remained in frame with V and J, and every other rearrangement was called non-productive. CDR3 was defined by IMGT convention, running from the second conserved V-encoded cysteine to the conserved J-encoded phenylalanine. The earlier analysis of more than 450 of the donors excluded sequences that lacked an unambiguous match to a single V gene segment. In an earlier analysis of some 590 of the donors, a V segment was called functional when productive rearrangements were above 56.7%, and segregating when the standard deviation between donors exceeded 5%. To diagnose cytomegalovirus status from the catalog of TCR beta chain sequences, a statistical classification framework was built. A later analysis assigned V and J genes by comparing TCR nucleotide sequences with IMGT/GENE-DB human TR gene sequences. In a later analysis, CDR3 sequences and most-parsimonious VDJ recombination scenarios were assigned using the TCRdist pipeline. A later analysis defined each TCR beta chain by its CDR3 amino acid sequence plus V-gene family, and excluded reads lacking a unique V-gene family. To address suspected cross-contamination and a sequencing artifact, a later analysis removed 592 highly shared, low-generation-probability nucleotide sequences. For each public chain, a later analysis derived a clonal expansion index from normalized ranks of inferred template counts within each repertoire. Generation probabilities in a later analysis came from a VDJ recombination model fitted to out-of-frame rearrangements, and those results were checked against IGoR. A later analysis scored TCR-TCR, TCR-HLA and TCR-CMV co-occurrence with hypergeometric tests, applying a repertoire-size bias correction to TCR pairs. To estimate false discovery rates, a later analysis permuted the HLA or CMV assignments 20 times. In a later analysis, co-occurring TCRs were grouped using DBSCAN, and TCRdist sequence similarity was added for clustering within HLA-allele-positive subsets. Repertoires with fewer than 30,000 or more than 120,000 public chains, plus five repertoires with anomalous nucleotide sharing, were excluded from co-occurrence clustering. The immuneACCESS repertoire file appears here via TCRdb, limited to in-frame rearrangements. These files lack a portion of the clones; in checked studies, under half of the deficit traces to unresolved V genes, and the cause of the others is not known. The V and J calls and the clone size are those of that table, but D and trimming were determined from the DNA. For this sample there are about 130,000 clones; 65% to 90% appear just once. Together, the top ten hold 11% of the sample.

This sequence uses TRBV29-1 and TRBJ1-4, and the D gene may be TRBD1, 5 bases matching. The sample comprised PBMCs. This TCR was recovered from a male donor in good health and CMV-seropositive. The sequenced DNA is TGCAGCGTCGGGCTGGGGACTGCTGAAAAACTGTTTTTT. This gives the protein CSVGLGTAEKLFF.